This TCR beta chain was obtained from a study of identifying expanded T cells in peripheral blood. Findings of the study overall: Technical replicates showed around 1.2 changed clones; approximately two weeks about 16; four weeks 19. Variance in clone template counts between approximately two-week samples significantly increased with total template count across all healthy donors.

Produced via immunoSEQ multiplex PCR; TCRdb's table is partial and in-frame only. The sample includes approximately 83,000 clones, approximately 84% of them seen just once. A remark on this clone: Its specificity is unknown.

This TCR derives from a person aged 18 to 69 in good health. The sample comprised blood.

The CDR3 bases are TGTGCCAGCAGTAAACAGGGAACCAATGGCTACACCTTC. This encodes CASSKQGTNGYTF. The chain couples TRBV2 to TRBJ1-2; TRBD1 is a possible D gene (6 bases). This CDR3 has 13 residues. The germline V gene has CDR1 SNHLY and CDR2 FYNNEI. The V and J ends lost 5 bases and 6 bases respectively, with 13 bases between them. The complete variable domain, with remaining parts taken from reference TRBV2 and TRBJ1-2, reads EPEVTQTPSHQVTQMGQEVILRCVPISNHLYFYWYRQILGQKVEFLVSFYNNEISEKSEIFDDQFSVERPDGSNFTLKIRSTKLEDSAMYFCASSKQGTNGYTFGSGTRLTVV.